The 21 T cell receptor beta chains below all came from one sample that was sequenced in a study of T cell clonotyping in hematopoietic cell transplantation. TCRdb keeps only in-frame clones here, not all; method: immunoSEQ multiplex PCR. The data contain around 37,000 clones, 85% of them singletons. Time point specified: recipient sample about 28 days before transplant, after cytoreduction. The source material was peripheral blood mononuclear cells, sampled before stem cell transplant. All receptors come from a man aged 60-69 years with acute myeloid leukemia. Some clones in this sample may be carry-over from other donors' samples.

V and J are TRBV10-3 and TRBJ2-7; 7 bases line up with TRBD1. The CDR3 runs 14 residues. V was clipped by 6 bases and J by 6 bases; unmatched bases: 11. Germline V gene lookup returns CDR1 ENHRY and CDR2 SYGVKD. This CDR3 is CAISRQGTRGEQYF. CDR3 nucleotides: TGTGCCATCAGCCGACAGGGAACTAGGGGCGAGCAGTACTTC.

V is TRBV7-3 and J is TRBJ1-6, with D unresolved. The CDR3 loop spans 15 amino acids. The ends were cut back, 10 bases at V and 4 bases at J, with 17 bases in the middle. The germline V gene has CDR1 SGHTA and CDR2 FQGTGA. CDR3 sequence: CAKRTEGVYNSPLHF. The DNA for the CDR3 is TGTGCCAAAAGAACCGAGGGAGTGTATAATTCACCCCTCCACTTT. The full variable domain, completed using reference TRBV7-3 and TRBJ1-6, is GAGVSQTPSNKVTEKGKYVELRCDPISGHTALYWYRQSLGQGPEFLIYFQGTGAADDSGLPNDRFFAVRPEGSVSTLKIQRTERGDSAVYLCAKRTEGVYNSPLHFGNGTRLTVT.

The chain's CDR3 is CAWSGGATFSPLHF. CDR3 coding DNA: TGTGCCTGGTCAGGGGGCGCGACGTTTTCACCCCTCCACTTT. The chain uses TRBV30 and TRBJ1-6; 8 nucleotides align to TRBD1. The CDR3 loop spans 14 amino acids. Germline CDR1 and CDR2: GTSNPN and SVGIG (reference sequence). J lost 9 bases, V lost 5 bases, and 9 bases had no gene match. The full variable domain, with the rest looked up from reference TRBV30 and TRBJ1-6, is SQTIHQWPATLVQPVGSPLSLECTVEGTSNPNLYWYRQAAGRGLQLLFYSVGIGQISSEVPQNLSASRPQDRQFILSSKKLLLSDSGFYLCAWSGGATFSPLHFGNGTRLTVT.

This clone was observed once. J is TRBJ1-2 and V is TRBV6-5; D unclear. The CDR3 is 12 amino acids. Germline CDR1 is MNHEY and CDR2 is SVGAGI. V gave up 6 bases and J gave up 6 bases, with 11 bases separating them. CDR3 amino acids: CASRRDVDGYTF. The CDR3 nucleotides are TGTGCCAGCAGGAGGGATGTGGATGGCTACACCTTC.

The V call is TRBV28, the J call TRBJ2-5; 11 bases map to TRBD1. CDR3 length: 16 residues. V lost 3 bases, J lost 6 bases, and 9 bases stayed unmatched. The germline V gene encodes CDR1 MDHEN and CDR2 SYDVKM. CDR3 DNA: TGTGCCAGCAGTTTGCCGGACAGGGGGCCTAGAAAGACCCAGTACTTC. The encoded protein is CASSLPDRGPRKTQYF.

V usage is TRBV4-1 and J usage is TRBJ2-3, with D possibly matching TRBD1 (6 bases). The V end lost 1 base, the J end lost 4 bases, and 12 bases lay between the germline ends. The germline CDR1 and CDR2 sequences are MGHRA and YSYEKL. The length of the CDR3 is 15 residues. The CDR3 is CASSQVGARADTQYF. DNA of the CDR3: TGCGCCAGCAGCCAAGTGGGGGCGCGGGCAGATACGCAGTATTTT.

The chain combines TRBV25-1 with TRBJ1-6; tentative D call: TRBD1 (5 bases). Trimming stripped 7 bases from V and 8 bases from J, with 12 bases between. In germline, CDR1 is MGHDK, CDR2 SYGVNS. This CDR3 comprises 13 residues. The CDR3 DNA sequence: TGTGCCAGCACCGGGCAGGGTTATTCACCCCTCCACTTT. Translation gives CASTGQGYSPLHF. Drawing the rest from reference TRBV25-1 and TRBJ1-6, the complete variable domain is EADIYQTPRYLVIGTGKKITLECSQTMGHDKMYWYQQDPGMELHLIHYSYGVNSTEKGDLSSESTVSRIRTEHFPLTLESARPSHTSQYLCASTGQGYSPLHFGNGTRLTVT.

The chain has TRBV11-1 and TRBJ2-2, with D possibly called TRBD1 or TRBD2 (5 bases each). V was shortened by 8 bases and J by 1 base, with 11 bases between the two germline ends. The CDR3 consists of 14 residues. Germline V lookup: CDR1 SGHAT, CDR2 FQDESV (reference sequence). The CDR3 loop is CASGRGVNTGELFF. The CDR3, as DNA: TGTGCCAGCGGGCGAGGGGTGAACACCGGGGAGCTGTTTTTT.

The V gene is TRBV9, the J gene TRBJ1-1; weak D call: TRBD1 (5 bases). Germline V gene data show CDR1 as SGDLS and CDR2 as YYNGEE. V gave up 3 bases and J gave up 5 bases, with 14 bases separating them. The length of the CDR3 is 14 residues. The chain's CDR3 is CASSAQGSRTEAFF. The CDR3 DNA is TGTGCCAGCAGCGCGCAGGGTTCACGAACTGAAGCTTTCTTT.

The V call is TRBV6-5, the J call TRBJ2-3; 8 bases are a match to TRBD2. Trimming took 0 bases from V and 4 from J; bases not matched to a gene: 6. The CDR3 sequence is 16 residues long. Germline V gene data show CDR1 as MNHEY and CDR2 as SVGAGI. The CDR3 coding sequence is TGTGCCAGCAGTTACTCGAGGCTAGCGGGCGCAGATACGCAGTATTTT. Translation: CASSYSRLAGADTQYF.

V usage is TRBV4-1 and J usage is TRBJ1-2, with D perhaps TRBD1 (6 bases). The CDR3 is made up of 18 amino acids. V was clipped by 0 bases and J by 4 bases, with 21 bases between them. CDR1 is MGHRA, CDR2 YSYEKL, per germline. DNA of the CDR3: TGCGCCAGCAGCCAAGATTCCAACTCGGGGGGGCGAGCCTATGGCTACACCTTC. Translation: CASSQDSNSGGRAYGYTF.

J is TRBJ1-6 and V is TRBV7-2; 10 nucleotides align to TRBD1. Germline-derived CDR1 and CDR2 are SGHTA and FQGNSA. V trimming: 5 bases; J trimming: 10 bases; junction bases outside the gene matches: 8. The CDR3 has 15 amino acids. CDR3 in DNA: TGTGCCAGCAGCACGACAGGGGGCGGATTATCACCCCTCCACTTT. Encoded protein: CASSTTGGGLSPLHF.

CDR3 amino acids: CATSRKRQGGTEAFF. CDR3 DNA sequence: TGTGCCACCAGCCGAAAGAGGCAGGGGGGCACTGAAGCTTTCTTT. The V gene is TRBV15, the J gene TRBJ1-1; the match to TRBD1 covers 7 bases. V lost 5 bases and J lost 4; bases outside the gene matches: 10. The CDR3 loop spans 15 amino acids. Germline V gene lookup returns CDR1 LNHNV and CDR2 YYDKDF (reference sequence).

This sequence joins TRBV9 and TRBJ1-3; D unclear. V dropped 0 bases and J dropped 0 bases, with 10 bases sitting between them. This CDR3 is built from 16 residues. From germline, CDR1 is SGDLS and CDR2 YYNGEE. The CDR3 spells CASSVGLGASGNTIYF. CDR3 DNA: TGTGCCAGCAGCGTAGGCCTGGGAGCCTCTGGAAACACCATATATTTT. Using reference TRBV9 and TRBJ1-3 for the parts outside the CDR3, the full variable domain is DSGVTQTPKHLITATGQRVTLRCSPRSGDLSVYWYQQSLDQGLQFLIQYYNGEERAKGNILERFSAQQFPDLHSELNLSSLELGDSALYFCASSVGLGASGNTIYFGEGSWLTVV.

This rearrangement joins TRBV14 to TRBJ1-2; possible D gene TRBD1, 5 bases. The germline V gene encodes CDR1 SGHDN and CDR2 FVKESK. The ends were cut back, 2 bases at V and 7 bases at J, with 8 bases in the middle. This CDR3 has 12 residues. In DNA form, the CDR3 reads TGTGCCAGCAGCCAACAGGGAATTGGCTACACCTTC. Translating it yields CASSQQGIGYTF.

The chain uses TRBV28 and TRBJ1-2; no definite D call. CDR3 size: 12 residues. V was trimmed by 6 bases and J by 7 bases, leaving 12 bases between them. Germline V CDR1 and CDR2: MDHEN, SYDVKM. The DNA for the CDR3 is TGTGCCAGCAGCCCTTGGAGCCTTGGCTACACCTTC. Translation: CASSPWSLGYTF.

The chain uses TRBV27 and TRBJ2-5, with D unclear. Trimming took off 4 bases at V and 2 bases at J, with 8 bases between the two ends. The germline gives CDR1 MNHEY, CDR2 SMNVEV (reference sequence). CDR3 length equals 13 residues. In nucleotides, the CDR3 is TGTGCCAGCAGTTCGGGCGAACAAGAGACCCAGTACTTC. Encoded protein: CASSSGEQETQYF.

J is TRBJ2-1 and V is TRBV7-2; TRBD2 matches 10 bases. The ends lost 5 bases at V and 6 bases at J; junction bases unmatched: 13. The germline V gene encodes CDR1 SGHTA and CDR2 FQGNSA. The length of the CDR3 is 17 residues. CDR3 bases: TGTGCCAGCAGCATCGGCTATAGCGGGGGGAAACCCAATGAGCAGTTCTTC. Translating gives CASSIGYSGGKPNEQFF.

The rearrangement links TRBV28 to TRBJ1-1; D not resolved. Germline CDR1 MDHEN, CDR2 SYDVKM. The CDR3 covers 11 residues. V lost 6 bases to trimming and J lost 1 base, with 3 bases between them. CDR3 region: CASRENTEAFF. The DNA for the CDR3 is TGTGCCAGCAGGGAGAACACTGAAGCTTTCTTT.

The chain carries TRBV7-9 and TRBJ1-5, with D uncertain. With 5 bases removed from V and 4 bases from J, the gap between germline ends came to 12 bases. Germline CDR1 reads SEHNR; CDR2 reads FQNEAQ (reference sequence). The CDR3 is 14 amino acids. The CDR3 here is CASSPRFVNQPQHF. The CDR3 DNA is TGTGCCAGCAGCCCCAGGTTTGTAAATCAGCCCCAGCATTTT.

The genes are TRBV2 and TRBJ1-6; the D is unclear. This CDR3 is 11 amino acids long. V gave up 7 bases and J gave up 15 bases, with 13 bases separating them. The germline CDR1 and CDR2 sequences are SNHLY and FYNNEI. This CDR3 reads CASMPGRILHF. For the CDR3, the DNA is TGTGCCAGCATGCCGGGTCGGATCCTCCACTTT.